The 18 T cell receptor beta chains reported below all come from one sample, sequenced in a study of post-analysis software for immune sequencing data (dated by TCRdb to about 2015). Study-wide findings and limitations: Patients showed significantly higher frequencies than controls for a few TRBV segments, among them TRBV5-6, TRBV5-1 and TRBV20-1.

Their antigen targets remain unknown. Preparation of the library involved PCR. Sequencing was carried out with an Illumina HiSeq 2500. To reduce PCR and sequencing biases, unique molecular identifiers were built into the TCR beta cDNA libraries. TCRdb redid the processing of the public reads, applying fastp at Q25 and MiXCR, and retained in-frame beta chains. Records with the same CDR3 protein are collapsed into one entry carrying the most frequent genes and DNA. The sample records hundreds of thousands of distinct CDR3 sequences, approximately 53% of which are singletons. Of the sample, approximately 4.5% is held by the ten largest clones. The specimen sequenced was blood. These TCRs come from a girl between 5 and 17 years old with multiple sclerosis.

This chain links TRBV4-1 with TRBJ2-7; D is unresolved. The J call is doubtful: the DNA matches TRBJ2-5 better. The germline V gene has CDR1 MGHRA and CDR2 YSYEKL. The CDR3 covers 15 residues. Here the CDR3 DNA reads TGCGCCAGCAGCCAAGACAGGATTGCCAGCGAGACCCAGTACTTC. It specifies CASSQDRIASETQYF.

V usage is TRBV20-1 and J usage is TRBJ2-1, with a tentative D call TRBD2 (5 bases). The germline V and J ends were trimmed by 4 bases and 7 bases, with 8 bases remaining between them. The CDR3 is made up of 11 amino acids. The V gene's germline CDR1 is DFQATT and CDR2 SNEGSKA (reference sequence). CDR3: CSATSSNEQFF. The CDR3 DNA reads TGCAGTGCTACTAGCTCTAATGAGCAGTTCTTC.

The J gene is TRBJ2-7, the V gene TRBV7-9; maybe TRBD2 (5 bases). CDR3 size: 12 residues. Germline CDR1 reads SEHNR; CDR2 reads FQNEAQ (reference sequence). The V end was cut by 0 bases, the J end by 7 bases, with 7 bases between. CDR3: CASSLARGEQYF. CDR3 nucleotides: TGTGCCAGCAGCTTAGCGCGAGGGGAGCAGTACTTC.

This chain connects TRBV9 to TRBJ1-2, with 12 bases fitting TRBD1. CDR1 SGDLS and CDR2 YYNGEE come from the germline V gene. This CDR3 contains 15 residues. Trimming at V came to 5 bases and at J to 4 bases, leaving 6 bases not matched to a gene. Here the CDR3 reads CASRGQGARSYGYTF. CDR3 bases: TGTGCCAGCAGGGGACAGGGGGCGCGGAGCTATGGCTACACCTTC.

This clonotype was picked up a small number of times. This chain links TRBV29-1 with TRBJ1-1, with D possibly being TRBD1 (5 bases). The germline gives CDR1 SQVTM, CDR2 ANQGSEA. Trimming removed 7 bases from V and 5 bases from J, with 14 bases in between. This CDR3 is 12 amino acids long. The CDR3 sequence: CSGGPGGTEAFF. The CDR3 DNA sequence: TGCAGCGGTGGACCGGGGGGAACTGAAGCTTTCTTT.

The chain employs TRBV29-1 and TRBJ2-3; perhaps TRBD2 as D (5 bases). The V gene's germline CDR1 is SQVTM and CDR2 ANQGSEA. The V and J ends lost 3 bases and 6 bases respectively, with 7 bases between them. The CDR3 contains 11 residues. The DNA for the CDR3 is TGCAGCGTTGACTCGGGGGATACGCAGTATTTT. As protein: CSVDSGDTQYF.

The chain couples TRBV20-1 to TRBJ2-1, with 10 bases identical to TRBD2. Trimming took 6 bases from V and 5 from J; bases not matched to a gene: 7. CDR1 and CDR2 (germline): DFQATT, SNEGSKA (reference sequence). The CDR3 length is 14 residues. The DNA of the CDR3 is TGCAGTGCCAGCAAAGCGGGAGGGAACAATGAGCAGTTCTTC. As protein: CSASKAGGNNEQFF.

The V gene is TRBV7-9, the J gene TRBJ2-1; D not certain. The end of the DNA aligns better with TRBJ2-7, so the J call may be wrong. The CDR3 runs 12 residues. Germline CDR1 and CDR2: SEHNR and FQNEAQ (reference sequence). The CDR3 region has the DNA TGTGCCAGCAGCTTTCAGAGCGCCGAGCAGTACTTC. It codes for CASSFQSAEQYF.

The J gene is TRBJ2-3, the V gene TRBV29-1; 10 bases match TRBD2. V shed 5 bases and J 2 bases; nucleotides not matched to a gene: 10. CDR1 SQVTM and CDR2 ANQGSEA come from the germline V gene. The CDR3 extends over 16 amino acids. The DNA for the CDR3 is TGCAGCGTTAGGACTAGCGGTCTCTTTTACACAGATACGCAGTATTTT. Its translation is CSVRTSGLFYTDTQYF.

The chain employs TRBV7-8 and TRBJ1-5, with 11 bases that match TRBD1. The V and J ends lost 5 bases and 3 bases, in that order; junction bases with no gene match: 9. In germline, CDR1 is SGHVS, CDR2 FQNEAQ. The CDR3 consists of 17 residues. The CDR3 sequence: CASSPGQGVLDNQPQHF. In DNA, the CDR3 is TGTGCCAGCAGCCCGGGACAGGGGGTGCTGGACAATCAGCCCCAGCATTTT.

The chain joins TRBV7-9 to TRBJ2-5, with no clear D. The tail of the sequence fits TRBJ2-7 better, so the J call may be wrong. Germline V gene data show CDR1 as SEHNR and CDR2 as FQNEAQ (reference sequence). The CDR3 totals 14 residues. In DNA form, the CDR3 reads TGTGCCAGCAGCTCCGGACGTGCTACCTACGAGCAGTACTTC. Translation: CASSSGRATYEQYF.

The chain combines TRBV6-5 with TRBJ2-1, with 8 bases matching TRBD2. Germline lookup yields CDR1 MNHEY and CDR2 SVGAGI. V gave up 6 bases and J gave up 7 bases; unmatched junction bases: 11. The CDR3 totals 15 residues. CDR3 sequence: CASRGGSGKWNEQFF. Written as DNA, the CDR3 is TGTGCCAGCAGAGGCGGTAGCGGGAAGTGGAATGAGCAGTTCTTC.

The chain is built from TRBV12-3 or TRBV12-4 and TRBJ2-7; the D is unclear. Trimming took off 5 bases at V and 5 bases at J, with 7 bases between the two ends. CDR3 size: 11 residues. This chain's CDR3 is CASSLQDEQYF. The CDR3 nucleotides are TGTGCCAGCAGTCTCCAGGACGAGCAGTACTTC.

This clonotype was recorded a few times. The chain carries TRBV27 and TRBJ1-6; 12 nucleotides match TRBD1. The germline V gene encodes CDR1 MNHEY and CDR2 SMNVEV (reference sequence). V lost 3 bases and J lost 7; bases outside the gene matches: 1. The CDR3 covers 15 residues. The CDR3 coding sequence is TGTGCCAGCAGTTTGGGACAGGGGGCGAATTCACCCCTCCACTTT. This gives the protein CASSLGQGANSPLHF.

The rearrangement uses TRBV3-1 and TRBJ2-1; tentatively, D is TRBD2 (6 bases). The germline V and J ends were trimmed by 4 bases and 12 bases, with 19 bases remaining between them. The germline gives CDR1 LGHDT, CDR2 YNNKEL (reference sequence). There are 14 residues in the CDR3. CDR3 region: CASSPFGTSTGQFF. The CDR3 coding sequence is TGTGCCAGCAGCCCTTTCGGCACTAGCACGGGGCAGTTCTTC.

The chain recombines TRBV11-2 with TRBJ1-1; possibly TRBD1 for D (6 bases). Trimming took off 0 bases at V and 3 bases at J, with 11 bases between the two ends. The CDR3 has 15 residues. Germline V gene sequence: CDR1 SGHAT, CDR2 FQNNGV. This CDR3 reads CASSLEVTGYTEAFF. DNA for the CDR3: TGTGCCAGCAGCTTAGAGGTGACAGGATACACTGAAGCTTTCTTT.

V gene TRBV7-2 combines with J gene TRBJ1-3; D perhaps matches TRBD1 (6 bases). The germline CDR1 and CDR2 sequences are SGHTA and FQGNSA. Trimming removed 1 base from V and 2 bases from J, with 12 bases in between. The length of the CDR3 is 16 residues. The CDR3 region has the DNA TGTGCCAGCAGCTTAGTGGCAGGGGAAGCTGGAAACACCATATATTTT. This encodes CASSLVAGEAGNTIYF.

This chain links TRBV5-1 with TRBJ2-7, with a weak D call TRBD2 (5 bases). The germline gives CDR1 SGHRS, CDR2 YFSETQ. V was shortened by 0 bases and J by 5 bases, with 9 bases between the two germline ends. CDR3 length: 13 residues. The CDR3 coding sequence is TGCGCCAGCAGCTTGGTACTAGAGGACGAGCAGTACTTC. Encoded protein: CASSLVLEDEQYF.